The rows below give T cell receptor beta chains drawn from one sample of a study of T cell repertoires in cytomegalovirus infection. Via MiXCR, TCRdb re-called the reads, giving one row per CDR3 protein. The data contain 300,000 to 400,000 distinct CDR3 sequences, less than 20% of them singletons. The specimen sequenced was PBMCs. Receptor source: a human donor in good health (CMV status not recorded). Some clones in this sample may be carry-over from other donors' samples. Each CDR3 is given with its conserved first and last residue. Each record gives: J gene, D gene, CDR3 length, clone size, V gene, CDR3 protein, CDR3 DNA. A D gene is named only where the DNA matches it firmly. Size values are once, few and many counts, or a class for expanded clones, and some rows have none.

TRBJ2-1,-,12,many,TRBV7-2,CASSFSVFEQFF,TGTGCCAGCAGCTTTAGTGTGTTTGAGCAGTTCTTC
TRBJ2-3,-,11,-,TRBV6-2/TRBV6-3,CASSNLDTQYF,TGTGCCAGCAGTAATTTGGATACGCAGTATTTT
TRBJ2-1,-,12,-,TRBV2,CASHRVGNEQFF,TGTGCCAGCCACAGGGTCGGCAATGAGCAGTTCTTC
TRBJ2-3,-,11,-,TRBV2,CASKQTDTQYF,TGTGCCAGCAAACAAACAGATACGCAGTATTTT
TRBJ1-4,-,15,many,TRBV7-4,CASSYQGLTNEKLFF,TGTGCCAGCAGCTACCAGGGGTTAACTAATGAAAAACTGTTTTTT
TRBJ1-2,-,12,many,TRBV7-2,CASRQTIYGYTF,TGTGCCAGCCGACAGACGATTTATGGCTACACCTTC
TRBJ1-1,-,13,-,TRBV5-4,CASSTAGNTEAFF,TGTGCCAGCAGCACCGCAGGGAACACTGAAGCTTTCTTT
TRBJ2-3,TRBD2,16,-,TRBV28,CASSLILAGARDTQYF,TGTGCCAGCAGTTTGATACTAGCGGGGGCAAGGGATACGCAGTATTTT
TRBJ2-2,TRBD2,15,-,TRBV5-5,CASSRLAGADGELFF,TGTGCCAGCAGCCGACTAGCGGGAGCAGACGGGGAGCTGTTTTTT
TRBJ1-2,-,14,few,TRBV2,CASSARQGNYGYTF,TGTGCCAGCAGTGCAAGGCAGGGAAACTATGGCTACACCTTC
TRBJ1-1,-,16,once,TRBV5-1,CASSLAGQGLNTEAFF,TGCGCCAGCAGCTTGGCCGGTCAGGGGCTGAACACTGAAGCTTTCTTT
TRBJ2-2,TRBD1,17,many,TRBV7-8,CASSHREGQGTTGELFF,TGTGCCAGCAGCCACAGGGAGGGACAGGGAACCACCGGGGAGCTGTTTTTT
TRBJ2-1,-,14,many,TRBV7-2,CASSLKPPYNEQFF,TGTGCCAGCAGCTTGAAACCCCCCTACAATGAGCAGTTCTTC
TRBJ1-2,-,13,many,TRBV7-2,CASSLMSETGYTF,TGTGCCAGCAGCTTAATGTCAGAAACTGGCTACACCTTC
TRBJ2-3,-,12,-,TRBV20-1,CSAGTPSDTQYF,TGCAGTGCTGGGACTCCATCAGATACGCAGTATTTT
TRBJ1-6,TRBD1,15,-,TRBV7-2,CASSYTRQGYSPLHF,TGTGCCAGCAGCTACACCCGACAGGGGTATTCACCCCTCCACTTT
TRBJ2-5,-,15,many,TRBV12-3/TRBV12-4,CASSLVLAPGWTQYF,TGTGCCAGCAGTTTAGTTTTAGCGCCTGGCTGGACCCAGTACTTC
TRBJ1-5,-,16,many,TRBV6-2/TRBV6-3,CASSYSRPYSNQPQHF,TGTGCCAGCAGTTACTCTCGACCCTATAGCAATCAGCCCCAGCATTTT
TRBJ1-2,-,15,few,TRBV5-4,CASSLGRPGNYGYTF,TGTGCCAGCAGCTTGGGCCGGCCCGGGAACTATGGCTACACCTTC
TRBJ2-7,-,14,many,TRBV7-6,CASSLSATAYEQYF,TGTGCCAGCAGCTTATCGGCCACGGCCTACGAGCAGTACTTC
TRBJ2-3,-,13,-,TRBV12-3/TRBV12-4,CASSFWRTDTQYF,TGTGCCAGCAGTTTCTGGCGGACAGATACGCAGTATTTT
TRBJ2-2,-,16,few,TRBV18,CASSPFRESTTGELFF,TGTGCCAGCTCACCATTCAGGGAGTCAACCACCGGGGAGCTGTTTTTT
TRBJ1-2,-,12,many,TRBV10-3,CAISADNYGYTF,TGTGCCATCAGTGCAGACAACTATGGCTACACCTTC
TRBJ2-3,-,13,few,TRBV10-3,CAINPGEGDTQYF,TGTGCCATCAATCCAGGGGAAGGAGATACGCAGTATTTT
TRBJ2-5,TRBD2,17,few,TRBV4-2,CASSQGSTRGGTQTQYF,TGTGCCAGCAGCCAAGGAAGTACGCGGGGGGGCACGCAGACCCAGTACTTC
TRBJ2-4,-,15,-,TRBV7-9,CASSTNYQGWVIQYF,TGTGCCAGCAGCACGAACTATCAGGGATGGGTCATTCAGTACTTC
TRBJ2-5,-,11,few,TRBV19,CASSHFETQYF,TGTGCCAGTAGTCATTTTGAGACCCAGTACTTC
TRBJ2-1,-,13,many,TRBV11-3,CASSREFHNEQFF,TGTGCCAGCTCGAGGGAGTTTCACAATGAGCAGTTCTTC
TRBJ2-5,-,15,few,TRBV19,CASSTSRKREETQYF,TGTGCCAGTAGTACGTCACGGAAAAGAGAAGAGACCCAGTACTTC
TRBJ2-1,-,13,few,TRBV6-6,CASILGGGNEQFF,TGTGCCAGCATTCTGGGGGGCGGCAATGAGCAGTTCTTC
TRBJ2-1,-,11,many,TRBV12-3/TRBV12-4,CASRRGYEQFF,TGTGCCAGCAGGAGGGGATACGAGCAGTTCTTC
TRBJ1-1,-,14,-,TRBV19,CASSIWGGWTEAFF,TGTGCCAGTAGTATCTGGGGGGGCTGGACTGAAGCTTTCTTT
TRBJ2-3,-,13,-,TRBV18,CASSPQRTDTQYF,TGTGCCAGCTCACCACAACGCACAGATACGCAGTATTTT
TRBJ1-1,-,15,many,TRBV7-8,CASSLGGDMNTEAFF,TGTGCCAGCAGCTTAGGGGGGGATATGAACACTGAAGCTTTCTTT
TRBJ1-2,-,14,-,TRBV5-1,CASSLAQGTYGYTF,TGCGCCAGCAGCTTGGCACAGGGCACCTATGGCTACACCTTC
TRBJ1-4,-,14,many,TRBV12-3/TRBV12-4,CASSSTPQTEKLFF,TGTGCCAGCAGTTCGACACCACAGACGGAAAAACTGTTTTTT
TRBJ2-7,-,13,many,TRBV7-2,CASSAGVSYEQYF,TGTGCCAGCAGCGCAGGCGTTTCCTACGAGCAGTACTTC
TRBJ1-2,TRBD1,13,few,TRBV19,CATRGTGAYGYTF,TGTGCCACCCGAGGGACAGGGGCCTATGGCTACACCTTC
TRBJ1-2,-,14,-,TRBV5-1,CASSSDRLGLGYTF,TGCGCCAGCAGCAGCGACAGGTTGGGTTTGGGCTACACCTTC
TRBJ2-1,-,12,few,TRBV20-1,CSADSDNNEQFF,TGCAGTGCAGATAGCGACAACAATGAGCAGTTCTTC
TRBJ2-5,-,16,few,TRBV5-6,CASSMRDWWYQETQYF,TGTGCCAGCAGTATGAGGGACTGGTGGTACCAAGAGACCCAGTACTTC
TRBJ2-7,-,14,-,TRBV28,CASSSIDGAYEQYF,TGTGCCAGCAGTTCCATCGACGGAGCCTACGAGCAGTACTTC
TRBJ2-2,-,14,few,TRBV7-7,CASSVDSTNGELFF,TGTGCCAGCAGCGTGGACAGTACCAACGGGGAGCTGTTTTTT
TRBJ2-3,-,14,-,TRBV4-3,CASSQEASSDTQYF,TGCGCCAGCAGCCAAGAGGCCAGCTCAGATACGCAGTATTTT
TRBJ1-6,TRBD1,16,few,TRBV2,CASGPLTGAVNSPLHF,TGTGCCAGCGGGCCCCTTACAGGGGCAGTGAATTCACCCCTCCACTTT
TRBJ1-1,-,15,many,TRBV28,CASSSPTDQNTEAFF,TGTGCCAGCAGTTCCCCGACAGACCAGAACACTGAAGCTTTCTTT
TRBJ2-5,-,14,-,TRBV19,CASSPRQSQETQYF,TGTGCCAGTAGTCCGCGACAGTCACAAGAGACCCAGTACTTC
TRBJ1-6,-,13,-,TRBV14,CASSQVQGTPLHF,TGTGCCAGCAGCCAAGTGCAGGGGACACCCCTCCACTTT
TRBJ1-4,-,16,few,TRBV4-3,CASSQGGGATNEKLFF,TGCGCCAGCAGCCAGGGGGGGGGCGCAACTAATGAAAAACTGTTTTTT
TRBJ2-7,-,14,few,TRBV10-2,CASRSDYETYEQYF,TGCGCCAGCAGATCCGACTACGAGACCTACGAGCAGTACTTC
TRBJ2-3,-,15,few,TRBV5-1,CASSLGSAATDTQYF,TGCGCCAGCAGCTTGGGGTCAGCTGCCACAGATACGCAGTATTTT
TRBJ1-5,TRBD1,16,many,TRBV7-8,CASSAKAGQSNQPQHF,TGTGCCAGCAGCGCCAAAGCGGGACAGAGCAATCAGCCCCAGCATTTT
TRBJ2-7,-,13,-,TRBV29-1,CSVDGNLSYEQYF,TGCAGCGTTGACGGGAACTTATCCTACGAGCAGTACTTC
TRBJ2-1,TRBD2,17,few,TRBV27,CASHLGLAGGPRNEQFF,TGTGCCAGCCACCTGGGACTAGCGGGAGGGCCGAGGAATGAGCAGTTCTTC
TRBJ2-3,-,16,-,TRBV5-1,CASGPTGSGDTDTQYF,TGCGCCAGCGGACCGACAGGCTCGGGGGATACAGATACGCAGTATTTT
TRBJ2-7,-,12,-,TRBV18,CASSPLVGEQYF,TGTGCCAGCTCACCGTTGGTGGGGGAGCAGTACTTC
TRBJ2-1,-,17,-,TRBV19,CASSIDGAGYSYNEQFF,TGTGCCAGTAGTATAGATGGGGCGGGTTACTCCTACAATGAGCAGTTCTTC
TRBJ2-1,-,18,-,TRBV7-9,CASSQLGRGLALYNEQFF,TGTGCCAGCAGTCAATTAGGAAGGGGACTTGCCCTATACAATGAGCAGTTCTTC